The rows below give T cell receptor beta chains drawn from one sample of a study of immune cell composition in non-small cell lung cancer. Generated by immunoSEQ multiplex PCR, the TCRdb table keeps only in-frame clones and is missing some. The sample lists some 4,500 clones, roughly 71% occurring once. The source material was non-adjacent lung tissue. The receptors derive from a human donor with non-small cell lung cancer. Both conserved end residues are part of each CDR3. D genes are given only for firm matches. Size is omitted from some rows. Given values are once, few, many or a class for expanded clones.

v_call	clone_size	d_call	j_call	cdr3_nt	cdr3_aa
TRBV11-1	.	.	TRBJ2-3	TGTGCCAGCAGCTTAGATGGGCTGGGACTGGATACGCAGTATTTT	CASSLDGLGLDTQYF
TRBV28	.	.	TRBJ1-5	TGTGCCAGCGGGGAGACAGGTCGGGGCGGTCAGCCCCAGCATTTT	CASGETGRGGQPQHF
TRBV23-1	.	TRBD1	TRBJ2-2	TGCGCCAGCAGTCAGTCACCTCAGGGGGCCTGTAGCACCGGGGAGCTGTTTTTT	CASSQSPQGACSTGELFF
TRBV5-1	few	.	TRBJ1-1	TGCGCCAGCAGCTTGAAGATTGAGAACACTGAAGCTTTCTTT	CASSLKIENTEAFF
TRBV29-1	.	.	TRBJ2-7	TGCAGCGTTGAAGACAGCTACGAGCAGTACTTC	CSVEDSYEQYF
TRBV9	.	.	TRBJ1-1	TGTGCCAGCACCCCAGACGTTGGTGGCACTGAAGCTTTCTTT	CASTPDVGGTEAFF
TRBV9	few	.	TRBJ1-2	TGTGCCAGCAGCGTGACTGACAGGACTGGCTACACCTTC	CASSVTDRTGYTF
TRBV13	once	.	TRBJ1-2	TGTGCCAGCAGCTCCCCATACCACCGGGACACTTATGGCTACACCTTC	CASSSPYHRDTYGYTF
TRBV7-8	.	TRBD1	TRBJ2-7	TGTGCCAGCAGGGAGAGAAGGACAGGGGCGGATGAGCAGTACTTC	CASRERRTGADEQYF
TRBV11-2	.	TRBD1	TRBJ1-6	TGTGCCAGCAGCTCCGGGACAGTGTATTCACCCCTCCACTTT	CASSSGTVYSPLHF
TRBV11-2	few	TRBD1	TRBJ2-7	TGTGCCAGCAGCTTAGGCCGGGACAGGGGGGCCTACGAGCAGTACTTC	CASSLGRDRGAYEQYF
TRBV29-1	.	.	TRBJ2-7	TGCAGCGTGAAGAACACCGGAGGGTACGAGCAGTACTTC	CSVKNTGGYEQYF
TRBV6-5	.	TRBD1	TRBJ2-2	TGTGCCAGCAGGCAGATAACAGGGGGTATCGGGGAGCTGTTTTTT	CASRQITGGIGELFF
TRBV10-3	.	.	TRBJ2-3	TGTGCCATCAGTGGAGGTAGATCAGATACGCAGTATTTT	CAISGGRSDTQYF
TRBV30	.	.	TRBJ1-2	TGTGCCTGGACCCGGGAAGGGGACTATGGCTACACCTTC	CAWTREGDYGYTF
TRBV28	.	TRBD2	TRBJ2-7	TGTGCCAGCATAGAGATGGGGGGGGACCACTACGAGCAGTACTTC	CASIEMGGDHYEQYF
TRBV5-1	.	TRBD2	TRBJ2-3	TGCGCCAGCAGCTTGGCAGGGACTAGCGGGGGTGATACGCAGTATTTT	CASSLAGTSGGDTQYF
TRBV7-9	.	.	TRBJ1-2	TGTGCCAGCAGATCCGGGGGGGCTAGTGGCTACACCTTC	CASRSGGASGYTF
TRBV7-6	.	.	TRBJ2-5	TGTGCCAGCGGGCGACAGCCTGCACCCCAAGAGACCCAGTACTTC	CASGRQPAPQETQYF
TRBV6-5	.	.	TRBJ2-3	TGTGCCAGCAGTCAAAACTTCAGGGATACGCAGTATTTT	CASSQNFRDTQYF
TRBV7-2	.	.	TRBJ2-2	TGTGCCAGCAGCTTATCGGTTTTCGGCGGGGAGCTGTTTTTT	CASSLSVFGGELFF
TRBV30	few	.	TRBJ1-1	TGTGCCTGGAGTGTTAATCGGGGGCGGAACACTGAAGCTTTCTTT	CAWSVNRGRNTEAFF
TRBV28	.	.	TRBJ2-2	TGTGCCAGCAGTTTGAGAGGGGAGCTGTTTTTT	CASSLRGELFF
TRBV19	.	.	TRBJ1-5	TGTGCCAGTAGTATAAGTCTACAGCCCCAGCATTTT	CASSISLQPQHF
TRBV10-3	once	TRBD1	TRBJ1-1	TGTGCCATCAGCGGACAGGGGGCGTTCACTGAAGCTTTCTTT	CAISGQGAFTEAFF
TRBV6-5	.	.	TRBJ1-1	TGTGCCAGCAGTTACGCCGGGTCTGAAGCTTTCTTT	CASSYAGSEAFF
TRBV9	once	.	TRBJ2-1	TGTGCCAGCAGCGTAGATACAGTCTACAATGAGCAGTTCTTC	CASSVDTVYNEQFF
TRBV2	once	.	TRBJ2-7	TGTGCCAGCAGTGATCCCCCCGGGACAGGTCGAGGGGGGGGCAAGCAGTACTTC	CASSDPPGTGRGGGKQYF
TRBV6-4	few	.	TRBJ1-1	TGTGCCAGCAGTCGACAGGCGAACACTGAAGCTTTCTTT	CASSRQANTEAFF
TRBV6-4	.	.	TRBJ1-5	TGTGCCAGCAGTGAGATAGCGGGTAGGAGCAATCAGCCCCAGCATTTT	CASSEIAGRSNQPQHF
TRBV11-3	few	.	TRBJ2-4	TGTGCCAGCAGCTTAGGGGTGGCCAAAAACATTCAGTACTTC	CASSLGVAKNIQYF
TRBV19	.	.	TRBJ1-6	TGTGCCAGTAGACCGACACGCTCCTATAATTCACCCCTCCACTTT	CASRPTRSYNSPLHF
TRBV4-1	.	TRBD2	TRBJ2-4	TGCGCCAGCAGCCCCGTGGGGGGGATCGAAAACATTCAGTACTTC	CASSPVGGIENIQYF
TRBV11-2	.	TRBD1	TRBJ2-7	TGTGCCAGCAGCTTCCGGGACAGAAGGGGCGAGCAGTACTTC	CASSFRDRRGEQYF
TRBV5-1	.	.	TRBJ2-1	TGCGCCAGCAGCCAGGGAGACAATGAGCAGTTCTTC	CASSQGDNEQFF